Listed here are 26 T cell receptor beta chains from one sample, sequenced in a study of cytomegalovirus exposure and HLA in healthy donors. The PCR used 60 Vbeta and 13 Jbeta primers. The protocol was immunoSEQ multiplex PCR, while the TCRdb copy is restricted to in-frame clones and leaves out a portion. The sample lists about 130,000 clones, approximately 80% occurring once. Sample: PBMCs. Receptors were obtained from a man aged 30-40 years in good health and CMV-seronegative.

This chain uses TRBV27 with TRBJ1-4, with 9 bases matching TRBD1. CDR3 size: 15 residues. The V gene end was trimmed by 4 bases and the J gene end by 8 bases; junction bases not matched to a gene: 8. Looked up from germline, CDR1 is MNHEY and CDR2 is SMNVEV (reference sequence). The CDR3 spells CASSYQTGGPEKLFF. Written as DNA, the CDR3 is TGTGCCAGCAGTTACCAGACAGGGGGGCCCGAAAAACTGTTTTTT.

V and J are TRBV14 and TRBJ1-1; 7 bases are a match to TRBD1. Trimming at V came to 0 bases and at J to 4 bases, leaving 8 bases not matched to a gene. CDR3 size: 16 residues. The germline V gene encodes CDR1 SGHDN and CDR2 FVKESK. The CDR3 DNA reads TGTGCCAGCAGCCAAGAATCTGGGAACAGGGGCACTGAAGCTTTCTTT. Translated, it gives CASSQESGNRGTEAFF.

J is TRBJ2-1 and V is TRBV6-1; D ambiguous. Germline-derived CDR1 and CDR2 are MNHNS and SASEGT. The CDR3 length is 16 residues. V lost 1 base, J lost 3 bases, and 13 bases lay in between. CDR3 in DNA: TGTGCCAGCAGTGAAGTAGGCGGCCGAGGCTACAATGAGCAGTTCTTC. It specifies CASSEVGGRGYNEQFF.

This chain uses TRBV12-5 with TRBJ2-3; 9 nucleotides align to TRBD1. The CDR3 totals 18 residues. The junction had 10 bases not matched to a gene; V was cut back by 1 base and J by 2 bases. CDR1 is LGHNT, CDR2 FRNRAP, per germline. The CDR3 sequence: CASGLASHRDRVTDTQYF. The CDR3 bases are TGTGCTAGTGGTTTGGCCTCGCACCGGGACAGGGTCACAGATACGCAGTATTTT.

V and J are TRBV5-1 and TRBJ2-5; D is perhaps TRBD1 (5 bases). The V end lost 0 bases, the J end lost 2 bases, and 11 bases lay between the germline ends. This CDR3 has 15 amino acids. In germline, CDR1 is SGHRS, CDR2 YFSETQ. CDR3 in amino acids: CASSLASQGQETQYF. The CDR3 coding sequence is TGCGCCAGCAGCTTGGCCTCGCAGGGACAAGAGACCCAGTACTTC.

The chain uses TRBV27 and TRBJ2-7, with no clear D. This CDR3 comprises 13 residues. V was pared by 6 bases and J by 3 bases, with 12 bases between. Germline values: CDR1 MNHEY, CDR2 SMNVEV (reference sequence). The CDR3 spells CASSPGVDYEQYF. The CDR3 nucleotides are TGTGCCAGCAGCCCGGGTGTGGACTACGAGCAGTACTTC.

The chain has TRBV5-1 and TRBJ1-5; possible D gene TRBD1, 5 bases. The CDR3 contains 16 residues. Germline V gene lookup returns CDR1 SGHRS and CDR2 YFSETQ. V dropped 0 bases and J dropped 0 bases, with 10 bases sitting between them. The CDR3 reads CASSLGGALSNQPQHF. The CDR3 DNA is TGCGCCAGCAGCTTGGGGGGCGCGCTTAGCAATCAGCCCCAGCATTTT.

The chain is built from TRBV4-2 and TRBJ2-1, with D unclear. CDR3 length: 17 amino acids. V lost 0 bases and J lost 0, with 12 bases in between. Germline lookup yields CDR1 LGHNA and CDR2 YNFKEQ. CDR3 nucleotide sequence: TGTGCCAGCAGCCAAGAAAGTCGGGTGAGCTCCTACAATGAGCAGTTCTTC. Protein sequence: CASSQESRVSSYNEQFF.

The CDR3 DNA reads as TGTGCCAGCCCGGAGGCAGCAAAGTTCACAGATACGCAGTATTTT. Protein product: CASPEAAKFTDTQYF. This chain connects TRBV2 to TRBJ2-3; maybe TRBD2 (5 bases). CDR1 and CDR2 from the germline V gene are SNHLY and FYNNEI. The CDR3 is 15 residues long. V was trimmed by 8 bases and J by 2 bases, leaving 17 bases between them.

The chain couples TRBV19 to TRBJ2-6; the D gene is possibly TRBD2 (5 bases). Germline V lookup: CDR1 LNHDA, CDR2 SQIVND (reference sequence). This CDR3 comprises 15 residues. With 2 bases removed from V and 4 bases from J, the gap between germline ends came to 9 bases. The CDR3, as DNA: TGTGCCAGTAGTATAATGAGGGCCGGGGCCAACGTCCTGACTTTC. It is translated as CASSIMRAGANVLTF. The full variable domain, its missing parts supplied by reference TRBV19 and TRBJ2-6, is DGGITQSPKYLFRKEGQNVTLSCEQNLNHDAMYWYRQDPGQGLRLIYYSQIVNDFQKGDIAEGYSVSREKKESFPLTVTSAQKNPTAFYLCASSIMRAGANVLTFGAGSRLTVL.

This chain connects TRBV6-6 to TRBJ2-3, with D perhaps matching TRBD1 (5 bases). The V gene's germline CDR1 is MNHNY and CDR2 SVGAGI (reference sequence). With 2 bases removed from V and 1 base from J, the gap between germline ends came to 7 bases. This CDR3 is 14 amino acids long. CDR3 coding DNA: TGTGCCAGCAGTTACGGACAAGGCACAGATACGCAGTATTTT. This translates into CASSYGQGTDTQYF.

The chain carries TRBV5-4 and TRBJ1-1; tentatively, D is TRBD1 (6 bases). CDR3 length: 14 residues. V lost 3 bases, J lost 3 bases, and 12 bases lay in between. Looked up from germline, CDR1 is SGHNT and CDR2 is YYREEE (reference sequence). The CDR3 coding sequence is TGTGCCAGCAGCTCGCTGGACAGTTACACTGAAGCTTTCTTT. Its translation is CASSSLDSYTEAFF.

This rearrangement joins TRBV28 to TRBJ2-1, with 11 nucleotides matching TRBD2. The CDR3 totals 15 residues. The V gene's germline CDR1 is MDHEN and CDR2 SYDVKM. V was clipped by 6 bases and J by 9 bases; unmatched bases: 10. In DNA, the CDR3 is TGTGCCAGCAGCCATCTACTAGCGGGAGAGGGTGAGCAGTTCTTC. Its translation: CASSHLLAGEGEQFF.

This clone was detected only once. V gene TRBV10-3 combines with J gene TRBJ1-2, with a weak D call TRBD1 (5 bases). V was pared by 3 bases and J by 4 bases, with 15 bases between. CDR3 length equals 15 residues. Germline V CDR1 and CDR2: ENHRY, SYGVKD. CDR3 in DNA: TGTGCCATCAGTGATGTAGACAGCCCTGGCTATGGCTACACCTTC. Translating it yields CAISDVDSPGYGYTF.

This clone was found once. A read error may produce the germline difference seen at one junction end. The gene calls are TRBV18 and TRBJ1-2, with a weak D call TRBD1 (6 bases). The CDR3 extends over 14 amino acids. Germline values: CDR1 KGHSH, CDR2 LQKENI. The CDR3 DNA follows: TGTGCCAGCTCACCATCCCCAGGGGCCTATGGCTACCCCTTC. Translated: CASSPSPGAYGYPF.

V gene TRBV7-3 combines with J gene TRBJ2-1, with TRBD1 identical over 9 bases. From germline, CDR1 is SGHTA and CDR2 FQGTGA. This CDR3 has 16 amino acids. V lost 5 bases, J lost 10 bases, and 15 bases stayed unmatched. Written as DNA, the CDR3 is TGTGCCAGCAGCCCCAAGGGGGGGACAGGGTCATTAGAGCAGTTCTTC. Protein sequence: CASSPKGGTGSLEQFF.

This clone was picked up a small number of times. The V and J genes are TRBV7-9 and TRBJ2-7; D not certain. The CDR3 is 12 amino acids. V was cut by 1 base and J by 8 bases, with 9 bases left in between. Germline values: CDR1 SEHNR, CDR2 FQNEAQ (reference sequence). CDR3 sequence reads: CASSLGLSQQYF. In DNA, the CDR3 is TGTGCCAGCAGCTTAGGTCTGAGTCAGCAGTACTTC.

The chain has TRBV9 and TRBJ2-2, with D tentatively TRBD2 (5 bases). The CDR3 runs 16 residues. The V end was cut by 0 bases, the J end by 6 bases, with 15 bases between. Per germline, CDR1 SGDLS and CDR2 YYNGEE. The DNA for the CDR3 is TGTGCCAGCAGCGTAGTGGCTAGCTGGGCCGCCGGGGAGCTGTTTTTT. Translation gives CASSVVASWAAGELFF.

The chain carries TRBV5-4 and TRBJ1-2; no firm D call. The V end lost 4 bases, the J end lost 7 bases, and 23 bases lay between the germline ends. Germline assignment: CDR1 SGHNT and CDR2 YYREEE (reference sequence). CDR3 length: 16 residues. The CDR3 sequence: CASSLLPVVPPRGYTF. DNA for the CDR3: TGTGCCAGCAGCCTGCTTCCGGTAGTTCCTCCTCGTGGCTACACCTTC.

The chain has TRBV7-2 and TRBJ1-1, with TRBD1 as a possible D gene (5 bases). V lost 1 base, J lost 3 bases, and 9 bases lay in between. Germline loops: CDR1 SGHTA, CDR2 FQGNSA. The CDR3 sequence is 14 residues long. The CDR3 reads CASSLDGGYTEAFF. The CDR3 nucleotides read TGTGCCAGCAGCTTAGACGGGGGTTACACTGAAGCTTTCTTT. The full variable domain, its missing parts supplied by reference TRBV7-2 and TRBJ1-1, is GAGVSQSPSNKVTEKGKDVELRCDPISGHTALYWYRQSLGQGLEFLIYFQGNSAPDKSGLPSDRFSAERTGGSVSTLTIQRTQQEDSAVYLCASSLDGGYTEAFFGQGTRLTVV.

Comment on this clone: Other DNA sequences in the same sample also yield this CDR3. This rearrangement joins TRBV5-4 to TRBJ2-7; 8 bases map to TRBD1. CDR3 size: 14 residues. Germline V gene lookup returns CDR1 SGHNT and CDR2 YYREEE (reference sequence). Trimming at V came to 5 bases and at J to 3 bases, leaving 7 bases not matched to a gene. CDR3 DNA sequence: TGTGCCAGCAGTTGGGGTGACAGGGGCTACGAGCAGTACTTC. Translated: CASSWGDRGYEQYF. Drawing the rest from reference TRBV5-4 and TRBJ2-7, the complete variable domain is ETGVTQSPTHLIKTRGQQVTLRCSSQSGHNTVSWYQQALGQGPQFIFQYYREEENGRGNFPPRFSGLQFPNYSSELNVNALELDDSALYLCASSWGDRGYEQYFGPGTRLTVT.

This chain links TRBV13 with TRBJ2-7; maybe TRBD1 (6 bases). Germline values: CDR1 PRHDT, CDR2 FYEKMQ (reference sequence). V lost 5 bases, J lost 5 bases, and 16 bases lay in between. The CDR3 covers 14 residues. The CDR3 protein is CASSQRPPGDEQYF. As DNA, the CDR3 is TGTGCCAGCAGCCAACGCCCCCCAGGGGACGAGCAGTACTTC. Together with reference TRBV13 and TRBJ2-7, the CDR3 gives the full variable domain: AAGVIQSPRHLIKEKRETATLKCYPIPRHDTVYWYQQGPGQDPQFLISFYEKMQSDKGSIPDRFSAQQFSDYHSELNMSSLELGDSALYFCASSQRPPGDEQYFGPGTRLTVT.

The rearrangement links TRBV7-3 to TRBJ2-7, with TRBD1 as a possible D gene (8 bases). The V and J ends lost 3 bases and 5 bases respectively, with 11 bases between them. The CDR3 sequence is 13 residues long. Germline V gene data show CDR1 as SGHTA and CDR2 as FQGTGA. In nucleotides, the CDR3 is TGTGCCAGCAGCTTTACAGGGGGGGACGAGCAGTACTTC. It specifies CASSFTGGDEQYF.

This sequence joins TRBV5-1 and TRBJ2-7; 8 positions agree with TRBD2. With V trimmed by 4 bases and J by 0 bases, 12 bases remained unmatched. Germline CDR1 and CDR2: SGHRS and YFSETQ. The CDR3 totals 17 residues. The CDR3 sequence: CASSPLSGGAISYEQYF. The CDR3 DNA is TGCGCCAGCAGCCCCCTTTCGGGAGGGGCTATCTCCTACGAGCAGTACTTC.

This chain connects TRBV7-9 to TRBJ2-1, with 9 bases matching TRBD1. The junction had 10 bases not matched to a gene; V was cut back by 10 bases and J by 6 bases. Germline CDR1 and CDR2: SEHNR and FQNEAQ (reference sequence). The CDR3 contains 14 residues. This chain's CDR3 is CATEAGQGLNEQFF. In DNA, the CDR3 is TGTGCCACCGAAGCAGGACAGGGGCTCAATGAGCAGTTCTTC.

The rearrangement joins TRBV28 to TRBJ2-4, with 12 bases identical to TRBD1. The junction had 7 bases not matched to a gene; V was cut back by 10 bases and J by 9 bases. Germline values: CDR1 MDHEN, CDR2 SYDVKM. The CDR3 contains 13 residues. The CDR3 protein is CAIRDRGLVIQYF. CDR3 nucleotide sequence: TGTGCCATTCGGGACAGGGGGCTTGTCATTCAGTACTTC.